This entry lists 2 T cell receptor beta chains sequenced from one sample in a study of T cell responses to AZD1222 COVID-19 vaccine. TCRdb keeps only in-frame clones here, not all; method: immunoSEQ multiplex PCR. The table records approximately 120,000 clones, about 90% of them present only once. The sample was peripheral blood, taken 28 days after the second AZD1222 dose. Receptors were obtained from an adult who received the AZD1222 COVID-19 vaccine.

The rearrangement uses TRBV28 and TRBJ1-2; D possibly corresponds to TRBD1 (5 bases). The V end was cut by 1 base, the J end by 2 bases, with 11 bases between. Germline values: CDR1 MDHEN, CDR2 SYDVKM. The CDR3 covers 15 residues. The CDR3 DNA follows: TGTGCCAGCAGTTTATTTAATGCAGGGAACTATGGCTACACCTTC. Residues: CASSLFNAGNYGYTF.

The V call is TRBV12-5, the J call TRBJ1-5, with a weak D call TRBD1 (6 bases). The V gene's germline CDR1 is LGHNT and CDR2 FRNRAP. V was trimmed by 3 bases and J by 7 bases, leaving 10 bases between them. The CDR3 has 13 amino acids. CDR3 in DNA: TGTGCTAGTGGTTTAAACAGGGACCAGCCCCAGCATTTT. It yields the protein CASGLNRDQPQHF.